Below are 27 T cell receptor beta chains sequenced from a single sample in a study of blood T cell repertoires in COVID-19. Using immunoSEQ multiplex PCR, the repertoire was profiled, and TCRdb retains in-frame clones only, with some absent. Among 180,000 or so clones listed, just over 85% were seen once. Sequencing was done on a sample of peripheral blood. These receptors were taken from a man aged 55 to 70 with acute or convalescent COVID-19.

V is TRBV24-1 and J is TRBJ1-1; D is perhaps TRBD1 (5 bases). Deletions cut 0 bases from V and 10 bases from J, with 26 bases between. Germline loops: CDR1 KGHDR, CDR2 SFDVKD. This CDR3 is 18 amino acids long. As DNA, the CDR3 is TGTGCCACCAGTGATTTGGATGGTCCGGGGAGGGAGGAGGACACAGCTTTCTTT. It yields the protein CATSDLDGPGREEDTAFF.

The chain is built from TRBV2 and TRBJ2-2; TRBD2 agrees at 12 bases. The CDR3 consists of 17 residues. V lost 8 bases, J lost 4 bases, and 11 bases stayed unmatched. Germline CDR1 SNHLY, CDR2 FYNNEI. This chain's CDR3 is CASRFLAGGPGTGELFF. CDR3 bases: TGTGCCAGCCGATTTCTAGCGGGAGGGCCGGGCACCGGGGAGCTGTTTTTT.

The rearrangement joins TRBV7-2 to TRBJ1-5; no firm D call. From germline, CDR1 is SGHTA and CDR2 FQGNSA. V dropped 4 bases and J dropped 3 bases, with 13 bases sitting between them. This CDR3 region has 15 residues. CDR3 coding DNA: TGTGCCAGCAGCTCTTCCTCGGGGAACAATCAGCCCCAGCATTTT. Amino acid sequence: CASSSSSGNNQPQHF.

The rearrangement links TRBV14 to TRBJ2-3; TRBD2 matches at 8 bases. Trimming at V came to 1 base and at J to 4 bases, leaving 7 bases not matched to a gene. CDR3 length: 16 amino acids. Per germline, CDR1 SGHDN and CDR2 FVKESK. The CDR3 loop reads CASSQGGGRWADTQYF. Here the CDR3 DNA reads TGTGCCAGCAGCCAAGGTGGCGGGAGGTGGGCAGATACGCAGTATTTT.

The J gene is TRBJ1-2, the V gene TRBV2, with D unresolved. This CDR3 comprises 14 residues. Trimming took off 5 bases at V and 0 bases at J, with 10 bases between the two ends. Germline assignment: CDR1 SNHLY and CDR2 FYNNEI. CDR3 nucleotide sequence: TGTGCCAGCAGTCCCTACAGTCCTAACTATGGCTACACCTTC. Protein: CASSPYSPNYGYTF.

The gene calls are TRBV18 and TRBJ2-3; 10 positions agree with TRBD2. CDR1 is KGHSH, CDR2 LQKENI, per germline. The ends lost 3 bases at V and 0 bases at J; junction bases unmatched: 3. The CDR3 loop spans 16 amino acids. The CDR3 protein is CASSPLAGVSTDTQYF. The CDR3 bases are TGTGCCAGCTCACCTCTAGCGGGGGTTAGCACAGATACGCAGTATTTT.

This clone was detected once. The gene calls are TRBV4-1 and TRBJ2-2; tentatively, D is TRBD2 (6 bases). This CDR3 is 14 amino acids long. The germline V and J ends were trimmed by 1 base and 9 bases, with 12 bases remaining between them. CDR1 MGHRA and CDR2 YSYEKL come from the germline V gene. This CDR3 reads CASSQGGGHWELFF. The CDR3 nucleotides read TGCGCCAGCAGCCAAGGGGGAGGACACTGGGAGCTGTTTTTT.

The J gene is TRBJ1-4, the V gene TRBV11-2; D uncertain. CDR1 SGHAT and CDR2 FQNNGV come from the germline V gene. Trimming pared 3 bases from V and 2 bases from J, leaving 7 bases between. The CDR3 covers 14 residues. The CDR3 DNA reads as TGTGCCAGCAGCTTGACACCTACTAATGAAAAACTGTTTTTT. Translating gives CASSLTPTNEKLFF.

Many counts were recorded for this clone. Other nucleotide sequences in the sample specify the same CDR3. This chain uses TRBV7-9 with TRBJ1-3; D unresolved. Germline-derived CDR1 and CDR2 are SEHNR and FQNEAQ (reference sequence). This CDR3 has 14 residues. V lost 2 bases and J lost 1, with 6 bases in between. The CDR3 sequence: CASSLRGSGNTIYF. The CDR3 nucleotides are TGTGCCAGCAGCTTACGGGGTTCTGGAAACACCATATATTTT. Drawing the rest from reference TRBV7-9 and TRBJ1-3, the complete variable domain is DTGVSQNPRHKITKRGQNVTFRCDPISEHNRLYWYRQTLGQGPEFLTYFQNEAQLEKSRLLSDRFSAERPKGSFSTLEIQRTEQGDSAMYLCASSLRGSGNTIYFGEGSWLTVV.

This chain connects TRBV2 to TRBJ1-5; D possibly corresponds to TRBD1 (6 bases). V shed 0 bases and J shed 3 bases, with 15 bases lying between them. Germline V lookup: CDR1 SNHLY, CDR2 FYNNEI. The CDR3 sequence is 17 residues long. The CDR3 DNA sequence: TGTGCCAGCAGTGAAGCAGGCTCTTACAGGGCCAATCAGCCCCAGCATTTT. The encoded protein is CASSEAGSYRANQPQHF. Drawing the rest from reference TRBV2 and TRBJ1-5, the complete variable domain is EPEVTQTPSHQVTQMGQEVILRCVPISNHLYFYWYRQILGQKVEFLVSFYNNEISEKSEIFDDQFSVERPDGSNFTLKIRSTKLEDSAMYFCASSEAGSYRANQPQHFGDGTRLSIL.

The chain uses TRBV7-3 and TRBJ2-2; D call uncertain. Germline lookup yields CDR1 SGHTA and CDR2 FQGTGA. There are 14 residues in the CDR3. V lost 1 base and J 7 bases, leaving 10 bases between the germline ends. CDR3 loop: CASSLNVAGGELFF. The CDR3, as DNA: TGTGCCAGCAGCTTAAATGTAGCCGGCGGGGAGCTGTTTTTT.

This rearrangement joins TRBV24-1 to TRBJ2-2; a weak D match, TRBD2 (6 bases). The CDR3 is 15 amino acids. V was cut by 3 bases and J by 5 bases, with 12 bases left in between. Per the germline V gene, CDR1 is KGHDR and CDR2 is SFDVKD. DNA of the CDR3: TGTGCCACCAGTGATCTAGTTGGGAGGACCGGGGAGCTGTTTTTT. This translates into CATSDLVGRTGELFF.

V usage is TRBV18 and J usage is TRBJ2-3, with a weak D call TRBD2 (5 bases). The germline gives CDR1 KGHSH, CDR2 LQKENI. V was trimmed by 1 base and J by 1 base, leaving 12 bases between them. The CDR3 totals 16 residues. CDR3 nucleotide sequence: TGTGCCAGCTCACCACAGGGCGGGCGACGCACAGATACGCAGTATTTT. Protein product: CASSPQGGRRTDTQYF.

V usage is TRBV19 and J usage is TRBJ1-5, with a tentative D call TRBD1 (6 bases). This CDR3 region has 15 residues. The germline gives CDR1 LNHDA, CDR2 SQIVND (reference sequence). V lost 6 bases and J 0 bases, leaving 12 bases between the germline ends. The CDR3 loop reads CASRITGTSNQPQHF. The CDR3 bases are TGTGCCAGTAGAATTACAGGGACTAGCAATCAGCCCCAGCATTTT. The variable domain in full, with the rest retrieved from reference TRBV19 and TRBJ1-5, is DGGITQSPKYLFRKEGQNVTLSCEQNLNHDAMYWYRQDPGQGLRLIYYSQIVNDFQKGDIAEGYSVSREKKESFPLTVTSAQKNPTAFYLCASRITGTSNQPQHFGDGTRLSIL.

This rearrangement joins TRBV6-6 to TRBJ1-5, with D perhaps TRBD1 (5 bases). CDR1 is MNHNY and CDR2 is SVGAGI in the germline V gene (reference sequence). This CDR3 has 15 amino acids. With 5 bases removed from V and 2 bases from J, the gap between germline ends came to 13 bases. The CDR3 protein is CASSGGMRGNQPQHF. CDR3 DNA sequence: TGTGCCAGCAGTGGGGGGATGCGTGGCAATCAGCCCCAGCATTTT.

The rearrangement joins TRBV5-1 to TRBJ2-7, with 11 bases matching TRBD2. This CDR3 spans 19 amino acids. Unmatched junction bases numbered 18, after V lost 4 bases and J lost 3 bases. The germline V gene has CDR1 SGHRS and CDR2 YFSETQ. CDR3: CASSRRLEGTSGAIYEQYF. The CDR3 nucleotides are TGCGCCAGCAGCCGACGCCTCGAGGGGACTAGCGGAGCCATCTACGAGCAGTACTTC.

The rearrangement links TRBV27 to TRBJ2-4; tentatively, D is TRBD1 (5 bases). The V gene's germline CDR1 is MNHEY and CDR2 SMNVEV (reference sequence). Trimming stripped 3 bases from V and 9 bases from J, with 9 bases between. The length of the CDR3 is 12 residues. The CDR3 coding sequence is TGTGCCAGCAGTTTGAGTCAGGGCATTCAGTACTTC. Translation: CASSLSQGIQYF.

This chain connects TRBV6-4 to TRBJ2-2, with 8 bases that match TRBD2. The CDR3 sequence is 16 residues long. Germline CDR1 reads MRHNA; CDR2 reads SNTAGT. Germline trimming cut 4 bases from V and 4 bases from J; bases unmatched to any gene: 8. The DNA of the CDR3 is TGTGCCAGCAGTGCTACCCCTCTAGCGGGCACCGGGGAGCTGTTTTTT. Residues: CASSATPLAGTGELFF.

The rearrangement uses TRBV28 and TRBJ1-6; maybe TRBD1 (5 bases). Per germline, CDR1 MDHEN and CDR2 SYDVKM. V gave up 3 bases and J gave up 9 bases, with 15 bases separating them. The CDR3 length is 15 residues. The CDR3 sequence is CASSFLRGGGSPLHF. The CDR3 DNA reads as TGTGCCAGCAGTTTTTTGAGGGGAGGAGGTTCACCCCTCCACTTT.

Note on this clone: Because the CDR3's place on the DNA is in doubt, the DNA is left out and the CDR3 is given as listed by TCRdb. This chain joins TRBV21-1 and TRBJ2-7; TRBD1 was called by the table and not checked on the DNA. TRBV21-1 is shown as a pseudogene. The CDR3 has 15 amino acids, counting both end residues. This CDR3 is CASSQVGTGSYEQYF.

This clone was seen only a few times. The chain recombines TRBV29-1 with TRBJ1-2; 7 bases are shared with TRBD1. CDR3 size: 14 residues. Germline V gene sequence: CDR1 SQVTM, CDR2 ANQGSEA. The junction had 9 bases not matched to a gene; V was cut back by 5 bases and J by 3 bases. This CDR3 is CSVPGQYGDYGYTF. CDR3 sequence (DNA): TGCAGCGTTCCGGGACAGTATGGGGACTATGGCTACACCTTC.

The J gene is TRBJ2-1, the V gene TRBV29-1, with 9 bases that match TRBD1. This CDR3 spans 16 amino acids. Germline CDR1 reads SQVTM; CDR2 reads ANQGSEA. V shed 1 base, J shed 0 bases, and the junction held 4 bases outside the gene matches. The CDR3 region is CSVEVPGQGSYNEQFF. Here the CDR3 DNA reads TGCAGCGTTGAAGTCCCGGGACAGGGCTCCTACAATGAGCAGTTCTTC.

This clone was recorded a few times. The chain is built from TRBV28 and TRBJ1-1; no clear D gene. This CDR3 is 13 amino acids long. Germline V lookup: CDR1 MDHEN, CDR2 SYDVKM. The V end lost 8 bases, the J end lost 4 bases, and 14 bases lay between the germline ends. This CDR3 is CASGRGGSTEAFF. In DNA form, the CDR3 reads TGTGCCAGCGGCCGGGGTGGGAGCACTGAAGCTTTCTTT.

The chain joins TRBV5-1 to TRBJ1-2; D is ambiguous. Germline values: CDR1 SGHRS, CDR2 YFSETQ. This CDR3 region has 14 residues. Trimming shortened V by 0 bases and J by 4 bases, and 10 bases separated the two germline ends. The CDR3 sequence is CASSLDSGPYGYTF. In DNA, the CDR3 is TGCGCCAGCAGCTTGGATTCTGGGCCCTATGGCTACACCTTC.

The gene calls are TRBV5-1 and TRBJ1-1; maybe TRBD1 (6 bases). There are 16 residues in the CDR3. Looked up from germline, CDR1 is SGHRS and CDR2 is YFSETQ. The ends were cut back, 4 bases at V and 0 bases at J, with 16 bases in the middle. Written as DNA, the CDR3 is TGCGCCAGCAGCCCGCAGGGGATGGGGATGAACACTGAAGCTTTCTTT. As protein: CASSPQGMGMNTEAFF.

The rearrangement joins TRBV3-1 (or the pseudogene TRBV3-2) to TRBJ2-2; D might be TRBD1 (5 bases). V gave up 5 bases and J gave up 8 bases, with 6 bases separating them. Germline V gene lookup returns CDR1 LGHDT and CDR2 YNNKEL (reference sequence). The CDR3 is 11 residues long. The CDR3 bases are TGTGCCAGCAGCAGGACAGGGGAGCTGTTTTTT. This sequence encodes CASSRTGELFF.

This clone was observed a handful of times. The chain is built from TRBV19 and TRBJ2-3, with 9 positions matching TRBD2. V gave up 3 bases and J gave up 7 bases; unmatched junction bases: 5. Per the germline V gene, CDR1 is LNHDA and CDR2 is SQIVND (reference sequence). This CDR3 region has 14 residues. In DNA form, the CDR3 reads TGTGCCAGTAGTATGGGGACTAGCATAAATACGCAGTATTTT. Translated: CASSMGTSINTQYF.